The 14 T cell receptor beta chains in this list originate from one sample, sequenced in a study of cytomegalovirus exposure and HLA in healthy donors. The PCR was carried out with 60 Vbeta primers and 13 Jbeta primers. Clones were sequenced by immunoSEQ multiplex PCR, and TCRdb holds only the in-frame ones, with some missing. The sample has under 150,000 clones, approximately 69% seen once. The source material was PBMCs. The source of these receptors is a woman between 40 and 55 years old in good health and CMV-seropositive.

The J gene is TRBJ2-5, the V gene TRBV2; TRBD1 aligns across 7 bases. This CDR3 is built from 14 residues. Germline CDR1 is SNHLY and CDR2 is FYNNEI. Trimming removed 6 bases from V and 1 base from J; junction bases left unmatched: 5. CDR3 DNA: TGTGCCAGCAGCGCCGGGACAGCCCAAGAGACCCAGTACTTC. As protein: CASSAGTAQETQYF.

The V gene is TRBV2, the J gene TRBJ2-3, with D unclear. This CDR3 is built from 14 residues. Germline CDR1 SNHLY, CDR2 FYNNEI. V dropped 2 bases and J dropped 2 bases, with 8 bases sitting between them. CDR3 DNA: TGTGCCAGCAGTGAACTTGCACACACAGATACGCAGTATTTT. Protein: CASSELAHTDTQYF.

V usage is TRBV30 and J usage is TRBJ1-6; D is perhaps TRBD1 (5 bases). The CDR3 spans 15 residues. CDR1 GTSNPN and CDR2 SVGIG come from the germline V gene (reference sequence). Trimming removed 3 bases at V and 7 bases at J, with 16 bases between. CDR3 sequence reads: CAWSNRGTWNSPLHF. The CDR3 nucleotides read TGTGCCTGGAGCAATCGCGGGACCTGGAATTCACCCCTCCACTTT.

The chain couples TRBV5-1 to TRBJ2-2; TRBD2 is a possible D gene (5 bases). This CDR3 contains 15 residues. Germline values: CDR1 SGHRS, CDR2 YFSETQ. Trimming took 0 bases from V and 3 from J, leaving 9 bases between them. CDR3 nucleotide sequence: TGCGCCAGCAGCTTGGGGAGCGGCCACACCGGGGAGCTGTTTTTT. Its translation: CASSLGSGHTGELFF. Using reference TRBV5-1 and TRBJ2-2 for the parts outside the CDR3, the full variable domain is KAGVTQTPRYLIKTRGQQVTLSCSPISGHRSVSWYQQTPGQGLQFLFEYFSETQRNKGNFPGRFSGRQFSNSRSEMNVSTLELGDSALYLCASSLGSGHTGELFFGEGSRLTVL.

V is TRBV7-2 and J is TRBJ2-5; 7 bases agree with TRBD1. Germline V gene sequence: CDR1 SGHTA, CDR2 FQGNSA. V dropped 5 bases and J dropped 1; count of bases not matched to a gene: 10. CDR3 length: 16 amino acids. Written as DNA, the CDR3 is TGTGCCAGCAGCCCAGGTCAAGGGGGCCGCCAAGAGACCCAGTACTTC. This codes for CASSPGQGGRQETQYF. Drawing the rest from reference TRBV7-2 and TRBJ2-5, the complete variable domain is GAGVSQSPSNKVTEKGKDVELRCDPISGHTALYWYRQSLGQGLEFLIYFQGNSAPDKSGLPSDRFSAERTGGSVSTLTIQRTQQEDSAVYLCASSPGQGGRQETQYFGPGTRLLVL.

The chain is built from TRBV19 and TRBJ1-2, with TRBD1 matching over 9 bases. J lost 1 base, V lost 3 bases, and 6 bases had no gene match. This CDR3 region has 16 residues. Germline V gene sequence: CDR1 LNHDA, CDR2 SQIVND (reference sequence). CDR3 nucleotide sequence: TGTGCCAGTAGTATGGACAGGGGTCTAGTTAACTATGGCTACACCTTC. It specifies CASSMDRGLVNYGYTF.

The chain combines TRBV28 with TRBJ1-1; D is unclear. CDR3 length: 14 amino acids. Trimming cost V 1 base and J 0 bases, with 6 bases left between them. Germline V CDR1 and CDR2: MDHEN, SYDVKM. CDR3 bases: TGTGCCAGCAGTTTATTTTCCGTGAACACTGAAGCTTTCTTT. It encodes CASSLFSVNTEAFF.

The V call is TRBV7-3, the J call TRBJ2-1, with 7 bases matching TRBD2. J gave up 2 bases and V 2 bases, and 6 bases lay outside the gene matches. In germline, CDR1 is SGHTA, CDR2 FQGTGA. The CDR3 runs 16 residues. The CDR3 loop reads CASSLSGGPTYNEQFF. The DNA for the CDR3 is TGTGCCAGCAGCTTATCGGGGGGACCGACCTACAATGAGCAGTTCTTC.

This clone appeared a single time. The genes are TRBV5-4 and TRBJ2-2; 7 bases agree with TRBD1. Germline V gives CDR1 SGHNT, CDR2 YYREEE (reference sequence). CDR3 length: 17 residues. V shed 7 bases and J 4 bases; nucleotides not matched to a gene: 16. The CDR3 here is CASGPIQGSLATGELFF. The CDR3 DNA follows: TGTGCCAGCGGGCCGATACAGGGGAGCCTTGCCACCGGGGAGCTGTTTTTT. Drawing the rest from reference TRBV5-4 and TRBJ2-2, the complete variable domain is ETGVTQSPTHLIKTRGQQVTLRCSSQSGHNTVSWYQQALGQGPQFIFQYYREEENGRGNFPPRFSGLQFPNYSSELNVNALELDDSALYLCASGPIQGSLATGELFFGEGSRLTVL.

The chain carries TRBV5-1 and TRBJ2-5; 9 bases agree with TRBD2. Trimming cost V 1 base and J 5 bases; bases outside gene matches: 6. The length of the CDR3 is 15 residues. Germline V gene sequence: CDR1 SGHRS, CDR2 YFSETQ. This chain's CDR3 is CASSLIPSGTETQYF. The DNA for the CDR3 is TGCGCCAGCAGCTTGATTCCTAGCGGGACTGAGACCCAGTACTTC.

The chain has TRBV5-1 and TRBJ2-2; perhaps TRBD2 as D (5 bases). CDR3 length equals 16 residues. Trimming shortened V by 0 bases and J by 7 bases, and 16 bases separated the two germline ends. CDR1 and CDR2 from the germline V gene are SGHRS and YFSETQ. CDR3 DNA: TGCGCCAGCAGCTTGGCCGGCGGCGGGTTGGGCGGGGAGCTGTTTTTT. Translation: CASSLAGGGLGGELFF.

This clone has a single count. The V and J genes are TRBV7-6 and TRBJ2-3; 12 nucleotides line up with TRBD2. The CDR3 is made up of 18 amino acids. Trimming cost V 4 bases and J 3 bases; bases outside gene matches: 11. In germline, CDR1 is SGHVS, CDR2 FNYEAQ. CDR3 DNA: TGTGCCAGCAGCTCTCTAGCGGGAGGGCCGAGAGGGACAGATACGCAGTATTTT. Amino acid sequence: CASSSLAGGPRGTDTQYF.

This clone was detected only a few times. The chain carries TRBV7-2 and TRBJ1-6; 7 bases agree with TRBD1. J gave up 8 bases and V 5 bases, and 6 bases lay outside the gene matches. This CDR3 contains 14 residues. Germline-derived CDR1 and CDR2 are SGHTA and FQGNSA. The CDR3 sequence: CASSRDREYSPLHF. CDR3 DNA: TGTGCCAGCAGCCGAGACAGGGAGTATTCACCCCTCCACTTT. The entire variable domain, with the rest obtained from reference TRBV7-2 and TRBJ1-6, is as follows: GAGVSQSPSNKVTEKGKDVELRCDPISGHTALYWYRQSLGQGLEFLIYFQGNSAPDKSGLPSDRFSAERTGGSVSTLTIQRTQQEDSAVYLCASSRDREYSPLHFGNGTRLTVT.

The J gene is TRBJ2-7, the V gene TRBV21-1; TRBD2, as called in the table, went unchecked against the DNA. TRBV21-1 is a documented pseudogene. CDR3 length: 14 amino acids. The CDR3 here is CASTGTIVPYEQYF. In DNA form, the CDR3 reads TGTGCCAGCACGGGAACAATAGTCCCCTACGAGCAGTACTTC.